This is a list of T cell receptor beta chains from one sample in a study of T cell responses to AZD1222 COVID-19 vaccine. TCRdb keeps only in-frame clones here, not all; method: immunoSEQ multiplex PCR. Of about 120,000 clones in the sample, about 90% are singletons; the top ten hold 1.7%. The sample was peripheral blood, taken on day 0 of AZD1222 vaccination. Receptors originate from an adult in good health. CDR3s include the opening cysteine and the closing phenylalanine or tryptophan. A row's size may be missing; if present it is once, few, many or a size class.

clone size,V gene,CDR3 protein
once,TRBV2,CASGILEEDTQYF
few,TRBV18,CASSPWGQATNEKLFF
.,TRBV5-8,CASSLGFSGTLHTSTDTQYF
.,TRBV2,CASSAGGPPETQYF
.,TRBV7-9,CASSLSQGFNSNQPQHF
.,TRBV28,CASSRAEGGGTQYF
.,TRBV15,CATSRGREGSSYNEQFF
once,TRBV6-1,CASSDSMGINF
.,TRBV9,CASSVAGSTLNTIYF
.,TRBV5-6,CASSSRLAPGDTQYF